This TCR beta chain comes out of a study of T cells in Graves' hyperthyroidism and ophthalmopathy. Study-wide results and limits: The blood repertoire included most of the expanded thyroid clonotypes above 0.001.

Uncontrolled infection, other autoimmune disease, pregnancy or lactation excluded patients. CDR1 is MNHNS, CDR2 SASEGT, per germline. The CDR3 is 14 amino acids. There were TCR beta CDR3 regions amplified from RNA transcripts. TCR CDR3 underwent first-round RT-PCR with the HTBI primer set. MiXCR, applied by TCRdb to the multiplex PCR reads, yields one record per CDR3 protein. Counted here are fewer than 450,000 distinct CDR3 sequences, about 18% occurring once; the ten biggest clones make up 40%. As concerns this clonotype: The antigen is not known. One base away lies a much larger clone, so this may be a sequencing read error.

The sequenced sample was blood. The chain uses TRBV6-1 and TRBJ2-7, with TRBD1 identical over 9 bases. This receptor was identified in a man aged 18 to 35 with Graves' ophthalmopathy. For the CDR3, the DNA is TGTGCCAGCAGTGCCTCCGGGACAGGGAACGAGCGGTACTTC. It is translated as CASSASGTGNERYF.